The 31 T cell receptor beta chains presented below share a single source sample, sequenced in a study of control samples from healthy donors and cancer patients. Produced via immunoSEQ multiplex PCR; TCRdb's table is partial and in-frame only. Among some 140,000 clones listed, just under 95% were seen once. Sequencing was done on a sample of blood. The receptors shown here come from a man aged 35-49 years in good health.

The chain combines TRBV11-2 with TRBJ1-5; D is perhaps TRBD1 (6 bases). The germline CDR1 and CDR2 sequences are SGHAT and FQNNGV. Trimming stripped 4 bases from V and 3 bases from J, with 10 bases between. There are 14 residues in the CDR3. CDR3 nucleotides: TGTGCCAGCAGCTCCGGACAGTCCAATCAGCCCCAGCATTTT. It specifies CASSSGQSNQPQHF. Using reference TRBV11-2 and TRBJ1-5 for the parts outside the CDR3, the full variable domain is EAGVAQSPRYKIIEKRQSVAFWCNPISGHATLYWYQQILGQGPKLLIQFQNNGVVDDSQLPKDRFSAERLKGVDSTLKIQPAKLEDSAVYLCASSSGQSNQPQHFGDGTRLSIL.

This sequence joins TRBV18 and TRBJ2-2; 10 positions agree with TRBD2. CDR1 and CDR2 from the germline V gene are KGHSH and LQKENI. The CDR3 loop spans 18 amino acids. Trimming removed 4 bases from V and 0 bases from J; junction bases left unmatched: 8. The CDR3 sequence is CASSRRTSGSANTGELFF. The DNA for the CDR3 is TGTGCCAGCTCACGACGGACTAGCGGTTCTGCGAACACCGGGGAGCTGTTTTTT.

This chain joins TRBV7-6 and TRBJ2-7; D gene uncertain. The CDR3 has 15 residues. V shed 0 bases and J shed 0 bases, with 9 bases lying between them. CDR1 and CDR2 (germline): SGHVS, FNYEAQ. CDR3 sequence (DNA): TGTGCCAGCAGCTTAGCCCAAGAAGGCTCCTACGAGCAGTACTTC. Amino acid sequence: CASSLAQEGSYEQYF.

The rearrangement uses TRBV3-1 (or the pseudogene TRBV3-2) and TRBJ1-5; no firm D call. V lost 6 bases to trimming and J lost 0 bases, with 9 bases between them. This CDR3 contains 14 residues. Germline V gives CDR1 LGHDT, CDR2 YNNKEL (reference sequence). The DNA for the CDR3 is TGTGCCAGCAGTATAGGGCATAGCAATCAGCCCCAGCATTTT. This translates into CASSIGHSNQPQHF.

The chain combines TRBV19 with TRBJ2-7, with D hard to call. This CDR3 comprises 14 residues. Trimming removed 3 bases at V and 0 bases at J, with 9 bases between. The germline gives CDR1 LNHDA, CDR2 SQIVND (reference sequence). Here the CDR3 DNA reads TGTGCCAGTAGTATTCGGTTAAGCTCCTACGAGCAGTACTTC. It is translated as CASSIRLSSYEQYF. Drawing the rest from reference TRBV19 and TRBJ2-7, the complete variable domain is DGGITQSPKYLFRKEGQNVTLSCEQNLNHDAMYWYRQDPGQGLRLIYYSQIVNDFQKGDIAEGYSVSREKKESFPLTVTSAQKNPTAFYLCASSIRLSSYEQYFGPGTRLTVT.

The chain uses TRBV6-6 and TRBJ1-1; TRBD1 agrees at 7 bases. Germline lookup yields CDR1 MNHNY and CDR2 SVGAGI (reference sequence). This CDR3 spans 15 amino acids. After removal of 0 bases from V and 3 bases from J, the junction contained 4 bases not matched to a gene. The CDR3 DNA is TGTGCCAGCAGTTACTCGCCAGGGGGGGACACTGAAGCTTTCTTT. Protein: CASSYSPGGDTEAFF.

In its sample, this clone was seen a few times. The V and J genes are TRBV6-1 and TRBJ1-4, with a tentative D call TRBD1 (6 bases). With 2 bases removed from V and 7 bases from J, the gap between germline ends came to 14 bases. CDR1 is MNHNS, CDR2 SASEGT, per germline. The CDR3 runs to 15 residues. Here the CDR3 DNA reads TGTGCCAGCAGTGAAAATCAGGGGCGCAGTGAAAAACTGTTTTTT. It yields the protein CASSENQGRSEKLFF.

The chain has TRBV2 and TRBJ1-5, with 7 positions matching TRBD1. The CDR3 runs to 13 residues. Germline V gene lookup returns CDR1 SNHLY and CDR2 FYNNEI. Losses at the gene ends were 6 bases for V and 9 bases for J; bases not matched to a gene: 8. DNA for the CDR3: TGTGCCAGCAGGGAGGGGGCCGGGAGGCCCCAGCATTTT. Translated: CASREGAGRPQHF. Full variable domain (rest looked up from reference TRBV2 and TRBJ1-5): EPEVTQTPSHQVTQMGQEVILRCVPISNHLYFYWYRQILGQKVEFLVSFYNNEISEKSEIFDDQFSVERPDGSNFTLKIRSTKLEDSAMYFCASREGAGRPQHFGDGTRLSIL.

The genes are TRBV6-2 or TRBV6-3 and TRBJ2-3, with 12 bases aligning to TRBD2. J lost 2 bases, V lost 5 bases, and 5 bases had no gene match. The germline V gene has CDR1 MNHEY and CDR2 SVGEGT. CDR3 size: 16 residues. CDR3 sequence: CASSGLAGNPTDTQYF. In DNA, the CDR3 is TGTGCCAGCAGTGGACTAGCGGGGAATCCCACAGATACGCAGTATTTT.

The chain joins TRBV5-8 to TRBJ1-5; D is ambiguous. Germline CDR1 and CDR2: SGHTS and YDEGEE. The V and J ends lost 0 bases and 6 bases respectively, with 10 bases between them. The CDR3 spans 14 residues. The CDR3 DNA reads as TGTGCCAGCAGCTTGGGCGACGGCCGTCAGCCCCAGCATTTT. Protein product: CASSLGDGRQPQHF.

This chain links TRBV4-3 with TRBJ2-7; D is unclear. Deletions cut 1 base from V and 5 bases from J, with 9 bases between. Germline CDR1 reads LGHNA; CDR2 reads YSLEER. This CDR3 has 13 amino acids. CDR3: CASSQVGSHEQYF. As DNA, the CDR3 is TGCGCCAGCAGCCAAGTGGGCAGCCACGAGCAGTACTTC.

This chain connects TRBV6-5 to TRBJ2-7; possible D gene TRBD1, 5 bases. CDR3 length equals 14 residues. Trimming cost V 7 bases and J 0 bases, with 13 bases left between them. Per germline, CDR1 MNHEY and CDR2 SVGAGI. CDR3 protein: CASKPQASSYEQYF. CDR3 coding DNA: TGTGCCAGCAAACCACAGGCTAGCTCCTACGAGCAGTACTTC.

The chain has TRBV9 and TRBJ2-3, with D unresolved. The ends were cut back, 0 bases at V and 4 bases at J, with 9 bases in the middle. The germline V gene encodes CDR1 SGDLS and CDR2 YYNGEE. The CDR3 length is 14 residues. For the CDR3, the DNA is TGTGCCAGCAGCGTAGGGGGTCCCGCAGATACGCAGTATTTT. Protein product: CASSVGGPADTQYF.

The CDR3 is CASSVRPSNEKLFF. For the CDR3, the DNA is TGTGCCAGCAGCGTACGGCCTTCAAATGAAAAACTGTTTTTT. The J gene is TRBJ1-4, the V gene TRBV9; no clear D. V lost 1 base, J lost 5 bases, and 9 bases lay in between. CDR3 length: 14 residues. The germline V gene has CDR1 SGDLS and CDR2 YYNGEE.

This chain's CDR3 is CASSLEIGQFF. Here the CDR3 DNA reads TGTGCCAGCAGTCTGGAGATCGGGCAGTTCTTC. The chain employs TRBV2 and TRBJ2-1; the D is unclear. CDR1 SNHLY and CDR2 FYNNEI come from the germline V gene. The CDR3 loop spans 11 amino acids. V gave up 5 bases and J gave up 12 bases, with 11 bases separating them.

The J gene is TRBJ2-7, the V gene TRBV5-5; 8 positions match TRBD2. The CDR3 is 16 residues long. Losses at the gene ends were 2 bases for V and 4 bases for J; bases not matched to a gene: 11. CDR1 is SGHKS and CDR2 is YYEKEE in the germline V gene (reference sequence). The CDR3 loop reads CASSFQTSGPLYEQYF. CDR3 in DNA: TGTGCCAGCAGCTTCCAAACTAGCGGCCCCTTATACGAGCAGTACTTC.

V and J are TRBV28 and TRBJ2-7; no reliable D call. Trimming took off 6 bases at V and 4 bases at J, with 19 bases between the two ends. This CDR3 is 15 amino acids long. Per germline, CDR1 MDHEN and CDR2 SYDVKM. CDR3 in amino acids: CASSLSRPPKYEQYF. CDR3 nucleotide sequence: TGTGCCAGCAGCCTATCGAGGCCCCCCAAATACGAGCAGTACTTC.

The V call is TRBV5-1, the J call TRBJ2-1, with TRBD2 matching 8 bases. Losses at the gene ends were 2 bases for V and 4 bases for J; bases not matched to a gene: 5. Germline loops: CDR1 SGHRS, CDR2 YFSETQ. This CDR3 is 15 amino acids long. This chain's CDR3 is CASSLAGVIYNEQFF. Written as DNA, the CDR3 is TGCGCCAGCAGCTTAGCGGGGGTGATATACAATGAGCAGTTCTTC.

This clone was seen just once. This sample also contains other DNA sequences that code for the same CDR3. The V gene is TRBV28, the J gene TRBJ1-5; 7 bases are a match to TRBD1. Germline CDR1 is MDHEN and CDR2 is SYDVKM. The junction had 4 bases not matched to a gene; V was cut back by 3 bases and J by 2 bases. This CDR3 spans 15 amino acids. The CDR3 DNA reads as TGTGCCAGCAGTTTCACAGGGGCCCGCAATCAGCCCCAGCATTTT. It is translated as CASSFTGARNQPQHF. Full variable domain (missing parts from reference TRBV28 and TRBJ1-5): DVKVTQSSRYLVKRTGEKVFLECVQDMDHENMFWYRQDPGLGLRLIYFSYDVKMKEKGDIPEGYSVSREKKERFSLILESASTNQTSMYLCASSFTGARNQPQHFGDGTRLSIL.

CDR3 in DNA: TGTGCCAGCAGCCGCCAGGGGGAGGGGACTGAAGCTTTCTTT. Translation: CASSRQGEGTEAFF. The rearrangement joins TRBV9 to TRBJ1-1; 7 bases fit TRBD1. V dropped 4 bases and J dropped 5; count of bases not matched to a gene: 8. CDR1 SGDLS and CDR2 YYNGEE come from the germline V gene. This CDR3 comprises 14 residues.

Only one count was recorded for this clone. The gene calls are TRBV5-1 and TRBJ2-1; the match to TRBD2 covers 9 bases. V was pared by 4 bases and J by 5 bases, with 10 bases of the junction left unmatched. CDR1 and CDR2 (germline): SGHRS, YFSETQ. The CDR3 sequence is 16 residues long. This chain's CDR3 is CASSPLRGGRNNEQFF. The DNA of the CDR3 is TGCGCCAGCAGCCCATTGCGGGGGGGCCGCAACAATGAGCAGTTCTTC.

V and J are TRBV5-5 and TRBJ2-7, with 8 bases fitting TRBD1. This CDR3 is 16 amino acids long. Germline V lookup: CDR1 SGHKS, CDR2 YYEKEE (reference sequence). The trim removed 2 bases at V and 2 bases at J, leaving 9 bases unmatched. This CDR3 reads CASSFLYQGAPYEQYF. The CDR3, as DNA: TGTGCCAGCAGCTTCCTCTACCAGGGGGCCCCCTACGAGCAGTACTTC.

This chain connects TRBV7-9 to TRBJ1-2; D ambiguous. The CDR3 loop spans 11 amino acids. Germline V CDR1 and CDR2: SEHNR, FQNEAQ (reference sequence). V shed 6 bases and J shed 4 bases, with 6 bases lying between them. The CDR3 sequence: CASSDGYGYTF. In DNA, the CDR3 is TGTGCCAGCAGTGACGGCTATGGCTACACCTTC. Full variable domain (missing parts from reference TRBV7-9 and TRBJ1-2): DTGVSQNPRHKITKRGQNVTFRCDPISEHNRLYWYRQTLGQGPEFLTYFQNEAQLEKSRLLSDRFSAERPKGSFSTLEIQRTEQGDSAMYLCASSDGYGYTFGSGTRLTVV.

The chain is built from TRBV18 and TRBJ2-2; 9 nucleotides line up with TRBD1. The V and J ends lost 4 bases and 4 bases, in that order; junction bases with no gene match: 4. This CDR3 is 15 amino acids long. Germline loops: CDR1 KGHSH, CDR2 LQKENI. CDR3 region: CASSRGQGGTGELFF. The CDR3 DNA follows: TGTGCCAGCTCACGGGGACAGGGAGGCACCGGGGAGCTGTTTTTT.

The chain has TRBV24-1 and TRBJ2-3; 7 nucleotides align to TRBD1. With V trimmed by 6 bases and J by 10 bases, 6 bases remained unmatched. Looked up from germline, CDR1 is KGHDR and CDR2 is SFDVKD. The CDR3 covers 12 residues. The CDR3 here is CATSPPGQPQYF. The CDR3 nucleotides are TGTGCCACCAGTCCCCCGGGACAGCCGCAGTATTTT.

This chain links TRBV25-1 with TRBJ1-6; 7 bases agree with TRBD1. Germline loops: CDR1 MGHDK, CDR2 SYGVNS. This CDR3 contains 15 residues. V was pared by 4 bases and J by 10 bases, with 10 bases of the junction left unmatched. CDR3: CASSVQTGSNSPLHF. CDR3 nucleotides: TGTGCCAGCAGTGTACAGACAGGGTCCAACTCACCCCTCCACTTT.

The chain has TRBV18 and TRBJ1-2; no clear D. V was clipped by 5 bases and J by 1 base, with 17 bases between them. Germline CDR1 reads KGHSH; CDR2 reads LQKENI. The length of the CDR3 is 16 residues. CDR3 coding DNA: TGTGCCAGCTCATTACTCAGTATTCCCGATAACTATGGCTACACCTTC. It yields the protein CASSLLSIPDNYGYTF.

CDR3 sequence: CASSFYWNTGELFF. CDR3 DNA sequence: TGTGCCAGCAGCTTTTATTGGAACACCGGGGAGCTGTTTTTT. This chain links TRBV7-8 with TRBJ2-2; D is undetermined. Germline CDR1 and CDR2: SGHVS and FQNEAQ. The V end lost 3 bases, the J end lost 1 base, and 6 bases lay between the germline ends. The CDR3 consists of 14 residues.

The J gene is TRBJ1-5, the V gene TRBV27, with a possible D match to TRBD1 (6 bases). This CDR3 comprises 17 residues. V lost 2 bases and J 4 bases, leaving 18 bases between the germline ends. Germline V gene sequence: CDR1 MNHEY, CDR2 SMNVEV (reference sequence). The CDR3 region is CASSLPLTGQPNQPQHF. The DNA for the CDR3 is TGTGCCAGCAGTTTACCCCTAACAGGGCAACCGAATCAGCCCCAGCATTTT.

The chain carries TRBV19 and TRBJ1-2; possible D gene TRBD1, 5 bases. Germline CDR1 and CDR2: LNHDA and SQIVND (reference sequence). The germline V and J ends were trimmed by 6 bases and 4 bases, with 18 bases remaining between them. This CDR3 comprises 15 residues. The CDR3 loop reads CASSLTAILSYGYTF. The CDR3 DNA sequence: TGTGCCAGTAGCTTGACAGCCATCCTCTCCTATGGCTACACCTTC.

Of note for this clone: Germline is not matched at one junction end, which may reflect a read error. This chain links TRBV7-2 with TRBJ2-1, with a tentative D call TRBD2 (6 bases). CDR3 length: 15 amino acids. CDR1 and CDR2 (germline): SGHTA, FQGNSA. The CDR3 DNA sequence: TGTGCCAGCAGCCTAGCCGGGGGAACCTACAATGAGCAGTTCTTC. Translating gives CASSLAGGTYNEQFF.